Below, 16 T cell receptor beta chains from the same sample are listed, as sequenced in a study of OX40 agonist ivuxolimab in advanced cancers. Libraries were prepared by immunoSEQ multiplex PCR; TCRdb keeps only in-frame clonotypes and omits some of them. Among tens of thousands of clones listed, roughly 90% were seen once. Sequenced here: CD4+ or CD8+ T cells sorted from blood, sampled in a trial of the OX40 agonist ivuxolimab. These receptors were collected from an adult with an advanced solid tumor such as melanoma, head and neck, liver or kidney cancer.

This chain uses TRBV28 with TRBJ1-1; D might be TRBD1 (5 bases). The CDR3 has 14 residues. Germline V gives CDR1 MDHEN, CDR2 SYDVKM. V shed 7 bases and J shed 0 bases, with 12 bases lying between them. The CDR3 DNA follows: TGTGCCAGCAAAGGGGCCAGGGTGAACACTGAAGCTTTCTTT. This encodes CASKGARVNTEAFF.

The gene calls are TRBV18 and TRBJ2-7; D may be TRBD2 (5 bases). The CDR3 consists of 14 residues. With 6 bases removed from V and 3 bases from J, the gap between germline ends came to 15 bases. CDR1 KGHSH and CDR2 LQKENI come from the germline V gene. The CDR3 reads CASSSTGEYYEQYF. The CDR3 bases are TGTGCCAGCTCGTCGACCGGGGAATACTACGAGCAGTACTTC.

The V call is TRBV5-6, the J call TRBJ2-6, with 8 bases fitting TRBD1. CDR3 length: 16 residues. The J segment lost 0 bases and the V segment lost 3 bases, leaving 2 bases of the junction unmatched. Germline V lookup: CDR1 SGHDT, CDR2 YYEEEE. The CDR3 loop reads CASSWTGTSGANVLTF. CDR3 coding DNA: TGTGCCAGCAGCTGGACAGGGACCTCTGGGGCCAACGTCCTGACTTTC.

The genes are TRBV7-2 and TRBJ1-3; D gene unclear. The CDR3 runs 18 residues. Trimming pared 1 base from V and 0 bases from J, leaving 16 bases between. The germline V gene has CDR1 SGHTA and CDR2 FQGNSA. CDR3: CASSLGPTGPSSGNTIYF. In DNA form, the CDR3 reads TGTGCCAGCAGCTTAGGGCCAACCGGACCGAGCTCTGGAAACACCATATATTTT.

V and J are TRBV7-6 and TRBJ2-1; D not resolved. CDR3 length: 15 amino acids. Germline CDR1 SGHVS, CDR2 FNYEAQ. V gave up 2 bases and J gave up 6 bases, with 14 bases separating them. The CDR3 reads CASSLSRLAPNEQFF. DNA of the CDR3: TGTGCCAGCAGCTTAAGCCGCTTAGCACCCAATGAGCAGTTCTTC.

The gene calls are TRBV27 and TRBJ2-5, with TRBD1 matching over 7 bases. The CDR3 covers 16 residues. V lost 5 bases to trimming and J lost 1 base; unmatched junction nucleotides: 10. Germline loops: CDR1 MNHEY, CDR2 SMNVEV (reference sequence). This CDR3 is CASSQIQGFPQETQYF. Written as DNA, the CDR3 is TGTGCCAGCAGTCAGATACAGGGGTTCCCCCAAGAGACCCAGTACTTC.

The CDR3 bases are TGTGCCAGCAGCTTAGTGGCGGGAGCTGGCACAGATACGCAGTATTTT. This sequence encodes CASSLVAGAGTDTQYF. The V gene is TRBV7-8, the J gene TRBJ2-3, with 7 bases identical to TRBD2. The CDR3 is 16 residues long. The J segment lost 1 base and the V segment lost 1 base, leaving 5 bases of the junction unmatched. Per germline, CDR1 SGHVS and CDR2 FQNEAQ.

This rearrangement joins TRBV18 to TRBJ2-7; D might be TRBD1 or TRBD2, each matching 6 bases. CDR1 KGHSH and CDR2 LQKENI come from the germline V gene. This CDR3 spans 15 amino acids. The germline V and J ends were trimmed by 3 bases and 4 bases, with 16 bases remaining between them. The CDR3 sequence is CASSPGAGLEYEQYF. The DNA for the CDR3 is TGTGCCAGCTCACCGGGGGCGGGACTCGAGTACGAGCAGTACTTC.

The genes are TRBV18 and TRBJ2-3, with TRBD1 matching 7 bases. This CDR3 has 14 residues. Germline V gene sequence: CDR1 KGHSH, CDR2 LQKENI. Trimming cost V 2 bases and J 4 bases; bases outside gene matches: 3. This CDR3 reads CASSPSGQSDTQYF. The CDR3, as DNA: TGTGCCAGCTCACCATCGGGACAGTCAGATACGCAGTATTTT.

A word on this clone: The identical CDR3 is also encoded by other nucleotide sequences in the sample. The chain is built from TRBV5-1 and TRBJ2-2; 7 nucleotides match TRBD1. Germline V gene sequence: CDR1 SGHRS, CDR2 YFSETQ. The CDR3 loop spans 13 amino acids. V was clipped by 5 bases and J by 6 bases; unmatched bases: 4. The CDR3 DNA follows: TGCGCCAGCAGTTCAGGGGGTCCCGGGGAGCTGTTTTTT. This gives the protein CASSSGGPGELFF. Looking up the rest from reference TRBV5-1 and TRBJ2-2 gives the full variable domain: KAGVTQTPRYLIKTRGQQVTLSCSPISGHRSVSWYQQTPGQGLQFLFEYFSETQRNKGNFPGRFSGRQFSNSRSEMNVSTLELGDSALYLCASSSGGPGELFFGEGSRLTVL.

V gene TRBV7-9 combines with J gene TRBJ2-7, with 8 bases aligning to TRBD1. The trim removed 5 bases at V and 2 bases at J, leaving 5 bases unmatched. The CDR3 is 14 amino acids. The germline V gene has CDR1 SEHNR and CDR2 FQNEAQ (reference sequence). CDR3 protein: CASSPDRVPYEQYF. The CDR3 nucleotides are TGTGCCAGCAGCCCGGACAGGGTACCCTACGAGCAGTACTTC.

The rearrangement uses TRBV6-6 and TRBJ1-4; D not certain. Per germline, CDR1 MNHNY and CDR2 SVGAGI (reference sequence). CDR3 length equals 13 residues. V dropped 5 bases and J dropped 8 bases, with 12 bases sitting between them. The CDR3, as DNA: TGTGCCAGCAGTACCACTGGTCGGGAAAAACTGTTTTTT. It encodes CASSTTGREKLFF.

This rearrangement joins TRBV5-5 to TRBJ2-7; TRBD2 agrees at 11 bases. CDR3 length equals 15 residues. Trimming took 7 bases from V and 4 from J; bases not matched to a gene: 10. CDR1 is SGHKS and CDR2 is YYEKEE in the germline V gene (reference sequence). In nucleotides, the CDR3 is TGTGCCAGCGACGCCGGGACTAGCGGAGCTTACGAGCAGTACTTC. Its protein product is CASDAGTSGAYEQYF.

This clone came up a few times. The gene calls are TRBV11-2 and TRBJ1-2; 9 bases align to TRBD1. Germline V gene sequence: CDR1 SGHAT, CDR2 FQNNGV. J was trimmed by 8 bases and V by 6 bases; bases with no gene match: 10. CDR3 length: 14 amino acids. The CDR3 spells CASRPDRGGKGYTF. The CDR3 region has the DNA TGTGCCAGCAGACCTGACAGGGGGGGGAAGGGCTACACCTTC.

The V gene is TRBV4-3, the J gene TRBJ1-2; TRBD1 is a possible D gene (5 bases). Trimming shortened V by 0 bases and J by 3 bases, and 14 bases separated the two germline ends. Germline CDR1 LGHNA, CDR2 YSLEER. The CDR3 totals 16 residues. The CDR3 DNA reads TGCGCCAGCAGCCAAGATGGGACCGACAACTACTATGGCTACACCTTC. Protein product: CASSQDGTDNYYGYTF.

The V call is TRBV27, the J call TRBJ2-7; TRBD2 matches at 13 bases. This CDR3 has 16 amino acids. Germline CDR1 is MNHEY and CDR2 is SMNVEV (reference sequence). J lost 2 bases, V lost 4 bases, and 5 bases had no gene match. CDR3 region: CASSSPTSGGTYEQYF. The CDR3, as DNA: TGTGCCAGCAGTTCGCCGACTAGCGGGGGGACCTACGAGCAGTACTTC.